This TCR beta chain emerged from a study of T cell repertoires in cytomegalovirus infection (dated by TCRdb to between 2019 and 2020). For the study in its entirety: Donor HLA type was relevant to the analysis, because carriage of CMV infection together with the matching HLA type was indicated by public TCR beta signatures. General findings and caveats noted by the study authors: The ex vivo response was dominated by HLA-C-restricted CMV-specific TCR beta clonotypes, and the single most frequent clonotype in two of eight donors was supplied by these HLA-C-restricted clonotypes. Cumulative frequency of public TCR beta family members discriminated carriers of CMV infection plus the relevant HLA type in this cohort and an independent 352-donor cohort.

From the cysteine through the phenylalanine, the CDR3 covers 10 amino acids. This entry keeps only the CDR3 DNA: 30 bases, framed from base 1. CDR1 and CDR2, per the germline V gene, are SQVTM and ANQGSEA. V and J are truncated by 3 bases and 10 bases respectively, leaving an intervening sequence of 7 bases. These reads were obtained on an Illumina HiSeq 1500. TCRdb trimmed the raw reads at Q25, called clones with MiXCR and kept productive beta chains. Rows are unified per CDR3 protein, each entry keeping the most common DNA and genes. The sample profile shows about 210,000 distinct CDR3 sequences; roughly 6.5% of them were found once. 6.5% of the sample rests with the top ten. This clonotype was observed a few times. Its antigen has not been determined. One base away there is no much larger clone; base qualities are not given.

The sequence was obtained from a human donor in good health (CMV status not recorded). Some clones in this sample may be carry-over from other donors' samples. Input material: PBMCs. Recombination connected TRBV29-1 to TRBJ2-1, with an unclear D gene assignment. The CDR3 corresponds to CSVEDREQFF. Read as DNA, the sequence is TGCAGCGTTGAGGACCGGGAGCAGTTCTTC.